The 16 T cell receptor beta chains listed next were all sequenced from one sample in a study of beta chain features in type 1 diabetes. As every portion of the isolated RNA was reverse transcribed, the sequencing read expressed TCRB transcripts. Clones were sequenced by immunoSEQ multiplex PCR, and TCRdb holds only the in-frame ones, with some missing. The sample includes around 320,000 clones, 11% to 15% of them seen just once. What was sequenced was central memory CD4+ T cells from blood. The receptors derive from a man aged 25-45 years in good health.

Notes on this clone: At one end the junction does not follow the germline gene, possibly because of a read error. CDR3 region: CASTTGPGLHNELFF. CDR3 in DNA: TGTGCCAGCACTACGGGACCGGGGCTTCACAATGAGCTGTTCTTC. This sequence joins TRBV9 and TRBJ2-1; D possibly matches TRBD1 or TRBD2 (5 bases each). The CDR3 spans 15 residues. CDR1 and CDR2 from the germline V gene are SGDLS and YYNGEE.

This clone has just a few counts. V is TRBV7-9 and J is TRBJ2-3; D gene uncertain. There are 15 residues in the CDR3. Germline V CDR1 and CDR2: SEHNR, FQNEAQ (reference sequence). V lost 4 bases to trimming and J lost 0 bases, with 11 bases between them. Written as DNA, the CDR3 is TGTGCCAGCAGCTCTGATTGGGCCAGCACAGATACGCAGTATTTT. It codes for CASSSDWASTDTQYF.

This clone was counted many times. The rearrangement uses TRBV10-3 and TRBJ2-3, with D unclear. The V gene lost 3 bases and the J gene lost 9 bases, with 7 bases spanning the gap. Germline assignment: CDR1 ENHRY and CDR2 SYGVKD. This CDR3 is 11 amino acids long. The CDR3 loop reads CAISDRITQYF. The CDR3 DNA sequence: TGTGCCATCAGTGACAGAATCACGCAGTATTTT.

This clone has only a few counts. The chain has TRBV6-5 and TRBJ2-1, with unresolved D. Deletions cut 5 bases from V and 2 bases from J, with 7 bases between. This CDR3 region has 13 residues. Germline V gene sequence: CDR1 MNHEY, CDR2 SVGAGI. The CDR3 region is CASSETAYNEQFF. The CDR3, as DNA: TGTGCCAGCAGTGAAACAGCCTACAATGAGCAGTTCTTC.

A few counts support this clone. This chain connects TRBV9 to TRBJ2-3; 11 positions match TRBD2. This CDR3 spans 15 amino acids. J gave up 8 bases and V 4 bases, and 9 bases lay outside the gene matches. CDR1 SGDLS and CDR2 YYNGEE come from the germline V gene. The CDR3 protein is CASSPLAGGGATQYF. CDR3 coding DNA: TGTGCCAGCAGCCCCCTAGCGGGGGGAGGGGCTACGCAGTATTTT.

This rearrangement joins TRBV7-2 to TRBJ2-4; a weak D match, TRBD1 (5 bases). The V gene lost 0 bases and the J gene lost 1 base, with 13 bases spanning the gap. Germline assignment: CDR1 SGHTA and CDR2 FQGNSA. This CDR3 spans 17 amino acids. The CDR3 nucleotides are TGTGCCAGCAGCTTAGCCCCAGGGTACGACGCCAAAAACATTCAGTACTTC. It encodes CASSLAPGYDAKNIQYF.

J is TRBJ1-4 and V is TRBV7-8; tentative D call: TRBD1 (5 bases). V was trimmed by 7 bases and J by 8 bases, leaving 23 bases between them. Germline loops: CDR1 SGHVS, CDR2 FQNEAQ. The CDR3 extends over 16 amino acids. CDR3: CASTKNGGAGREKLFF. In DNA form, the CDR3 reads TGTGCCAGCACCAAAAACGGGGGAGCGGGAAGGGAAAAACTGTTTTTT.

This clone was detected ten times or more. The rearrangement joins TRBV19 to TRBJ1-2; D is undetermined. The CDR3 is 12 amino acids. Germline V CDR1 and CDR2: LNHDA, SQIVND (reference sequence). Trimming removed 5 bases at V and 4 bases at J, with 8 bases between. DNA of the CDR3: TGTGCCAGTAGTGTGCTAAGCTATGGCTACACCTTC. Its translation: CASSVLSYGYTF.

The table lists this clone with many counts. The chain links TRBV10-3 to TRBJ2-5; D might be TRBD1 (6 bases). The CDR3 length is 13 residues. The V end lost 6 bases, the J end lost 2 bases, and 10 bases lay between the germline ends. The germline V gene encodes CDR1 ENHRY and CDR2 SYGVKD. The CDR3 DNA sequence: TGTGCCATCAGCCGGACAGATCAAGAGACCCAGTACTTC. Encoded protein: CAISRTDQETQYF.

This clone was seen a single time. This chain uses TRBV9 with TRBJ1-6; weak D call: TRBD1 (5 bases). Germline assignment: CDR1 SGDLS and CDR2 YYNGEE. The CDR3 is 15 amino acids. V shed 3 bases and J shed 1 base, with 8 bases lying between them. DNA for the CDR3: TGTGCCAGCAGCGAAGGGACGTCCTATAATTCACCCCTCCACTTT. This sequence encodes CASSEGTSYNSPLHF.

This clone has just a few counts. The V and J genes are TRBV4-2 and TRBJ2-5, with 11 bases fitting TRBD2. The germline gives CDR1 LGHNA, CDR2 YNFKEQ. CDR3 length: 15 amino acids. Unmatched junction bases numbered 6, after V lost 4 bases and J lost 5 bases. This CDR3 reads CASSPLTSGDETQYF. The CDR3 nucleotides are TGTGCCAGCAGCCCCCTGACTAGCGGGGACGAGACCCAGTACTTC.

The chain joins TRBV7-2 to TRBJ2-3, with TRBD2 identical over 8 bases. The CDR3 extends over 15 amino acids. The junction had 6 bases not matched to a gene; V was cut back by 2 bases and J by 5 bases. The germline V gene has CDR1 SGHTA and CDR2 FQGNSA. The CDR3 bases are TGTGCCAGCAGCTTATACGGGAGGGCCGGAGATACGCAGTATTTT. It translates to CASSLYGRAGDTQYF. Drawing the rest from reference TRBV7-2 and TRBJ2-3, the complete variable domain is GAGVSQSPSNKVTEKGKDVELRCDPISGHTALYWYRQSLGQGLEFLIYFQGNSAPDKSGLPSDRFSAERTGGSVSTLTIQRTQQEDSAVYLCASSLYGRAGDTQYFGPGTRLTVL.

Many counts were recorded for this clone. V is TRBV5-1 and J is TRBJ2-5; 7 bases agree with TRBD1. J lost 3 bases, V lost 2 bases, and 7 bases had no gene match. The CDR3 runs 15 residues. Germline CDR1 reads SGHRS; CDR2 reads YFSETQ. The CDR3 DNA reads as TGCGCCAGCAGCTTATATGGGACAGTCAAAGAGACCCAGTACTTC. Protein: CASSLYGTVKETQYF.

This clone has only a few counts. The chain carries TRBV11-3 and TRBJ2-2, with no clear D. The CDR3 is made up of 12 amino acids. V dropped 5 bases and J dropped 8 bases, with 9 bases sitting between them. From germline, CDR1 is SGHNT and CDR2 YENEEA. This chain's CDR3 is CASSAERGELFF. CDR3 bases: TGTGCCAGCAGCGCGGAGAGGGGGGAGCTGTTTTTT.

This clone was counted ten times or more. The rearrangement uses TRBV18 and TRBJ2-3; D not certain. The V and J ends lost 3 bases and 2 bases respectively, with 6 bases between them. Germline V gives CDR1 KGHSH, CDR2 LQKENI. The CDR3 is 13 amino acids. CDR3 residues: CASSPEITDTQYF. CDR3 coding DNA: TGTGCCAGCTCACCCGAAATCACAGATACGCAGTATTTT. The complete variable domain, with remaining parts taken from reference TRBV18 and TRBJ2-3, reads NAGVMQNPRHLVRRRGQEARLRCSPMKGHSHVYWYRQLPEEGLKFMVYLQKENIIDESGMPKERFSAEFPKEGPSILRIQQVVRGDSAAYFCASSPEITDTQYFGPGTRLTVL.

The chain joins TRBV11-2 to TRBJ2-5; unclear D gene. The V and J ends lost 5 bases and 3 bases respectively, with 16 bases between them. Per germline, CDR1 SGHAT and CDR2 FQNNGV. CDR3 size: 15 residues. CDR3 in amino acids: CASSIMVGSEETQYF. The CDR3 DNA sequence: TGTGCCAGCAGCATTATGGTGGGAAGTGAAGAGACCCAGTACTTC.